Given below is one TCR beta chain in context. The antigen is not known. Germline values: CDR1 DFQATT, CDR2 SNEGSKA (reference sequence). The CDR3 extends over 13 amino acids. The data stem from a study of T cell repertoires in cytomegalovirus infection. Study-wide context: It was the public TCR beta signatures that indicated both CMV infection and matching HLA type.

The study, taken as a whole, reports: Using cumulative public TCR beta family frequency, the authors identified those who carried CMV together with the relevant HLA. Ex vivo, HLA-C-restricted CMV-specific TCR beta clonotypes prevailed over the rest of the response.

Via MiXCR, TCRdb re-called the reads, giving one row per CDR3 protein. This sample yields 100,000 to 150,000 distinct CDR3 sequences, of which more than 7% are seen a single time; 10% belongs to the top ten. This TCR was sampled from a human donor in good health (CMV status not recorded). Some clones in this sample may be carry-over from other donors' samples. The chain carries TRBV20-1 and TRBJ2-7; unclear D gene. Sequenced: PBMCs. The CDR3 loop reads CSALDQAPYEQYF. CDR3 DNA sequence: TGCAGCGCCTTGGATCAGGCCCCCTACGAGCAGTACTTC.